This passage covers 30 T cell receptor beta chains from one sample sequenced in a study of graft-versus-host responses after intestinal transplantation. What these receptors recognize is not known. Some clones are missing from TCRdb's copy, which holds only in-frame ones; the method was immunoSEQ multiplex PCR. This sample has around 55,000 clones, with roughly 90% found just once. The material was unstimulated CD4+ T cells sorted from spleen or lymph node cells, obtained before transplant. The receptors were gathered from a human donor who was the organ donor for an intestinal transplant.

The chain links TRBV5-6 to TRBJ1-1; 10 nucleotides align to TRBD1. Germline values: CDR1 SGHDT, CDR2 YYEEEE. This CDR3 region has 15 residues. V was clipped by 4 bases and J by 9 bases; unmatched bases: 12. CDR3 sequence reads: CASSAEGQGFGKAFF. For the CDR3, the DNA is TGTGCCAGCAGCGCGGAGGGACAGGGGTTTGGGAAAGCTTTCTTT. Drawing the rest from reference TRBV5-6 and TRBJ1-1, the complete variable domain is DAGVTQSPTHLIKTRGQQVTLRCSPKSGHDTVSWYQQALGQGPQFIFQYYEEEERQRGNFPDRFSGHQFPNYSSELNVNALLLGDSALYLCASSAEGQGFGKAFFGQGTRLTVV.

J is TRBJ2-1 and V is TRBV18, with 10 positions matching TRBD2. The V gene end was trimmed by 4 bases and the J gene end by 7 bases; junction bases not matched to a gene: 1. CDR3 length: 13 amino acids. Germline CDR1 reads KGHSH; CDR2 reads LQKENI. The chain's CDR3 is CASSQREGNEQFF. CDR3 bases: TGTGCCAGCTCACAGCGGGAGGGAAATGAGCAGTTCTTC.

The V gene is TRBV27, the J gene TRBJ2-3; possibly TRBD2 for D (5 bases). V lost 10 bases and J lost 2, with 22 bases in between. Germline V gives CDR1 MNHEY, CDR2 SMNVEV (reference sequence). CDR3 length equals 16 residues. The CDR3 reads CATQNMRPAVTDTQYF. The CDR3, as DNA: TGTGCCACCCAAAACATGCGACCAGCGGTCACAGATACGCAGTATTTT.

This clone occurred once. This sequence joins TRBV19 and TRBJ1-2; 7 bases match TRBD1. V was pared by 7 bases and J by 4 bases, with 9 bases of the junction left unmatched. CDR1 LNHDA and CDR2 SQIVND come from the germline V gene (reference sequence). The CDR3 spans 14 residues. Written as DNA, the CDR3 is TGTGCCAGTACCGGAGCCGGGACAGTCTATGGCTACACCTTC. Amino acid sequence: CASTGAGTVYGYTF.

The chain has TRBV6-1 and TRBJ1-1, with D uncertain. The V end was cut by 6 bases, the J end by 3 bases, with 11 bases between. CDR1 and CDR2 (germline): MNHNS, SASEGT. The CDR3 sequence is 13 residues long. CDR3 region: CASRLGRDTEAFF. In nucleotides, the CDR3 is TGTGCCAGCAGATTGGGCCGAGACACTGAAGCTTTCTTT.

Only one count was recorded for this clone. As DNA, the CDR3 is TGTGCCAGCCTTAGAATCGGGGTTAACTATGGCTACACCTTC. It specifies CASLRIGVNYGYTF. The chain uses TRBV28 and TRBJ1-2, with D unresolved. The germline V and J ends were trimmed by 8 bases and 1 base, with 14 bases remaining between them. The CDR3 contains 14 residues. Germline loops: CDR1 MDHEN, CDR2 SYDVKM.

The CDR3 DNA is TGTGCCAGCAGCGCCACAGATGGCGAGACCCAGTACTTC. Residues: CASSATDGETQYF. This chain connects TRBV7-3 to TRBJ2-5; D is ambiguous. V dropped 5 bases and J dropped 5 bases, with 12 bases sitting between them. This CDR3 has 13 residues. Germline V gene sequence: CDR1 SGHTA, CDR2 FQGTGA.

J is TRBJ2-3 and V is TRBV19, with 8 nucleotides matching TRBD1. J lost 2 bases, V lost 9 bases, and 10 bases had no gene match. This CDR3 has 15 residues. Per the germline V gene, CDR1 is LNHDA and CDR2 is SQIVND (reference sequence). The CDR3 coding sequence is TGTGCCAGCTCCGGGACAGGCCCCTTCACAGATACGCAGTATTTT. This sequence encodes CASSGTGPFTDTQYF.

The CDR3 region is CAWEPGIQETQYF. CDR3 in DNA: TGTGCCTGGGAACCGGGAATACAAGAGACCCAGTACTTC. The rearrangement links TRBV30 to TRBJ2-5, with a weak D call TRBD2 (5 bases). This CDR3 contains 13 residues. CDR1 is GTSNPN and CDR2 is SVGIG in the germline V gene (reference sequence). The V end lost 5 bases, the J end lost 2 bases, and 12 bases lay between the germline ends.

This clone was seen more than once but under ten times. V is TRBV6-5 and J is TRBJ2-7, with TRBD1 matching over 7 bases. There are 15 residues in the CDR3. Germline values: CDR1 MNHEY, CDR2 SVGAGI. The V and J ends lost 5 bases and 0 bases, in that order; junction bases with no gene match: 7. CDR3 region: CASSNRGSSSYEQYF. The CDR3 DNA is TGTGCCAGCAGTAACAGGGGCTCAAGCTCCTACGAGCAGTACTTC.

In DNA, the CDR3 is TGTGCCAGCAGGGGGACAGGAGGCCCTAACACTGAAGCTTTCTTT. Protein sequence: CASRGTGGPNTEAFF. The V gene is TRBV28, the J gene TRBJ1-1, with 8 bases fitting TRBD1. There are 15 residues in the CDR3. Germline V CDR1 and CDR2: MDHEN, SYDVKM. Unmatched junction bases numbered 8, after V lost 6 bases and J lost 2 bases. The full variable domain, in which reference TRBV28 and TRBJ1-1 provide the parts outside the CDR3, is DVKVTQSSRYLVKRTGEKVFLECVQDMDHENMFWYRQDPGLGLRLIYFSYDVKMKEKGDIPEGYSVSREKKERFSLILESASTNQTSMYLCASRGTGGPNTEAFFGQGTRLTVV.

The chain carries TRBV27 and TRBJ2-2; maybe TRBD1 (5 bases). This CDR3 contains 16 residues. V was pared by 5 bases and J by 7 bases, with 20 bases between. From germline, CDR1 is MNHEY and CDR2 SMNVEV (reference sequence). CDR3: CASSPSGRVGIGELFF. The CDR3 DNA is TGTGCCAGCAGTCCCAGTGGCAGGGTAGGAATCGGGGAGCTGTTTTTT.

The chain has TRBV11-2 and TRBJ2-3, with a tentative D call TRBD2 (5 bases). The CDR3 length is 12 residues. V lost 5 bases and J 8 bases, leaving 11 bases between the germline ends. Germline V gene data show CDR1 as SGHAT and CDR2 as FQNNGV. In nucleotides, the CDR3 is TGTGCCAGCAGCCCCGGAGGAGGTACGCAGTATTTT. It yields the protein CASSPGGGTQYF.

V is TRBV30 and J is TRBJ2-7; 8 bases are a match to TRBD1. This CDR3 spans 13 amino acids. Germline-derived CDR1 and CDR2 are GTSNPN and SVGIG (reference sequence). J gave up 5 bases and V 5 bases, and 8 bases lay outside the gene matches. CDR3 DNA sequence: TGTGCCTGGGACCGGACAGGGACCCACGAGCAGTACTTC. Translated: CAWDRTGTHEQYF. The full variable domain, with the rest looked up from reference TRBV30 and TRBJ2-7, is SQTIHQWPATLVQPVGSPLSLECTVEGTSNPNLYWYRQAAGRGLQLLFYSVGIGQISSEVPQNLSASRPQDRQFILSSKKLLLSDSGFYLCAWDRTGTHEQYFGPGTRLTVT.

J is TRBJ2-2 and V is TRBV11-3; the D gene is possibly TRBD2 (5 bases). V lost 3 bases, J lost 0 bases, and 11 bases lay in between. The CDR3 runs 16 residues. Looked up from germline, CDR1 is SGHNT and CDR2 is YENEEA. The CDR3 sequence: CASSFAGPTNTGELFF. The DNA for the CDR3 is TGTGCCAGCAGCTTTGCGGGTCCCACGAACACCGGGGAGCTGTTTTTT.

The chain carries TRBV5-6 and TRBJ2-7; 7 nucleotides agree with TRBD1. V lost 4 bases, J lost 6 bases, and 4 bases stayed unmatched. The CDR3 loop spans 12 amino acids. Germline loops: CDR1 SGHDT, CDR2 YYEEEE. The CDR3 sequence: CASSGTGVEQYF. The CDR3 DNA reads as TGTGCCAGCAGCGGAACAGGGGTCGAGCAGTACTTC.

V usage is TRBV7-9 and J usage is TRBJ1-5; 8 bases are shared with TRBD1. Trimming took 6 bases from V and 7 from J; bases not matched to a gene: 8. Per the germline V gene, CDR1 is SEHNR and CDR2 is FQNEAQ (reference sequence). CDR3 size: 14 residues. CDR3 DNA: TGTGCCAGCAGTATGACAGGGGTCGGGCAGCCCCAGCATTTT. Amino acid sequence: CASSMTGVGQPQHF.

This sequence joins TRBV2 and TRBJ1-4; 7 nucleotides line up with TRBD1. After removal of 11 bases from V and 5 bases from J, the junction contained 8 bases not matched to a gene. The CDR3 extends over 13 amino acids. Germline lookup yields CDR1 SNHLY and CDR2 FYNNEI. The CDR3 region has the DNA TGTGCCGGGGCCGGGACAGCGAATGAAAAACTGTTTTTT. Protein product: CAGAGTANEKLFF.

The gene calls are TRBV10-3 and TRBJ2-7; D is possibly TRBD1 (5 bases). The germline V and J ends were trimmed by 4 bases and 5 bases, with 12 bases remaining between them. Germline CDR1 and CDR2: ENHRY and SYGVKD. The CDR3 has 13 amino acids. The CDR3 region has the DNA TGTGCCATCAGTGGACACCTAGGGGACGAGCAGTACTTC. This encodes CAISGHLGDEQYF.

This clone has a handful of counts. The J gene is TRBJ2-3, the V gene TRBV28; 8 bases align to TRBD1. The CDR3 consists of 17 residues. Trimming removed 5 bases from V and 1 base from J; junction bases left unmatched: 11. CDR1 and CDR2 (germline): MDHEN, SYDVKM. CDR3 nucleotide sequence: TGTGCCAGCAGTCCAATAAACCCGGGACAGGGCACAGATACGCAGTATTTT. Its translation is CASSPINPGQGTDTQYF.

The V call is TRBV7-9, the J call TRBJ2-5, with 9 bases aligning to TRBD1. Germline V lookup: CDR1 SEHNR, CDR2 FQNEAQ (reference sequence). The CDR3 runs to 14 residues. J gave up 3 bases and V 8 bases, and 7 bases lay outside the gene matches. DNA for the CDR3: TGTGCCAGCTTCCCCTGGGACAGGGAAGAGACCCAGTACTTC. It encodes CASFPWDREETQYF.

The chain carries TRBV5-1 and TRBJ2-2; 7 bases are shared with TRBD2. Trimming at V came to 3 bases and at J to 6 bases, leaving 8 bases not matched to a gene. CDR3 size: 15 residues. The germline V gene encodes CDR1 SGHRS and CDR2 YFSETQ. CDR3 sequence (DNA): TGCGCCAGCAGCTCCATGGGAGGGACGGCCGGGGAGCTGTTTTTT. Its translation is CASSSMGGTAGELFF.

J is TRBJ1-2 and V is TRBV21-1; the D call in the table, TRBD1, was not verified against the DNA. TRBV21-1 is marked as a pseudogene. The CDR3 loop spans 16 amino acids. CDR3: CASSTTRDRGNYGYTF. The CDR3 DNA reads TGTGCCAGCAGCACAACTCGAGACAGGGGCAACTATGGCTACACCTTC.

V gene TRBV28 combines with J gene TRBJ2-4, with 9 bases that match TRBD1. Trimming cost V 10 bases and J 10 bases; bases outside gene matches: 8. The CDR3 length is 12 residues. CDR1 MDHEN and CDR2 SYDVKM come from the germline V gene. CDR3 sequence: CATRDREEIQYF. DNA of the CDR3: TGTGCCACCAGGGACAGGGAAGAGATTCAGTACTTC.

This chain links TRBV4-2 with TRBJ2-3, with 11 bases aligning to TRBD2. CDR3 length: 19 amino acids. J lost 0 bases, V lost 0 bases, and 8 bases had no gene match. Germline lookup yields CDR1 LGHNA and CDR2 YNFKEQ. CDR3 sequence (DNA): TGTGCCAGCAGCCAAGATCCTAGCGGGAGGTCGGGTAGCACAGATACGCAGTATTTT. As protein: CASSQDPSGRSGSTDTQYF.

As concerns this clone: Germline is not matched at one junction end, which may reflect a read error. The chain joins TRBV28 to TRBJ2-1; 10 nucleotides line up with TRBD1. This CDR3 spans 12 amino acids. Germline V gene data show CDR1 as MDHEN and CDR2 as SYDVKM. As DNA, the CDR3 is TGTGCCAGCAGGCAGCCGGGACAGGGGATACTCTTC. The encoded protein is CASRQPGQGILF.

The V call is TRBV29-1, the J call TRBJ2-7; D unresolved. This CDR3 has 12 amino acids. The V gene's germline CDR1 is SQVTM and CDR2 ANQGSEA. Trimming removed 4 bases from V and 2 bases from J, with 9 bases in between. CDR3 sequence reads: CSVVQSAYEQYF. The CDR3 DNA follows: TGCAGCGTTGTCCAGTCCGCCTACGAGCAGTACTTC.

This clone has just a few counts. The rearrangement uses TRBV5-4 and TRBJ1-1, with 8 nucleotides matching TRBD1. V lost 2 bases and J lost 4; bases outside the gene matches: 4. CDR3 length equals 14 residues. CDR1 is SGHNT and CDR2 is YYREEE in the germline V gene (reference sequence). The DNA of the CDR3 is TGTGCCAGCAGCTTTCAGGGGGCGCGCACTGAAGCTTTCTTT. Translating gives CASSFQGARTEAFF. Full variable domain (remainder filled in from reference TRBV5-4 and TRBJ1-1): ETGVTQSPTHLIKTRGQQVTLRCSSQSGHNTVSWYQQALGQGPQFIFQYYREEENGRGNFPPRFSGLQFPNYSSELNVNALELDDSALYLCASSFQGARTEAFFGQGTRLTVV.

The CDR3 DNA follows: TGTGCCAGTGGGACAGGACCTTATAGCAATCAGCCCCAGCATTTT. It translates to CASGTGPYSNQPQHF. The rearrangement uses TRBV19 and TRBJ1-5; 8 bases are shared with TRBD1. This CDR3 has 15 amino acids. Germline V gene sequence: CDR1 LNHDA, CDR2 SQIVND (reference sequence). Unmatched junction bases numbered 6, after V lost 8 bases and J lost 0 bases.

The chain uses TRBV9 and TRBJ2-2; 13 positions agree with TRBD2. V lost 3 bases, J lost 6 bases, and 2 bases stayed unmatched. Germline loops: CDR1 SGDLS, CDR2 YYNGEE. The CDR3 is 15 amino acids. The CDR3 here is CASSGTSGSAGELFF. CDR3 coding DNA: TGTGCCAGCAGCGGGACTAGCGGGAGCGCCGGGGAGCTGTTTTTT. The full variable domain, rest sourced from reference TRBV9 and TRBJ2-2, is DSGVTQTPKHLITATGQRVTLRCSPRSGDLSVYWYQQSLDQGLQFLIQYYNGEERAKGNILERFSAQQFPDLHSELNLSSLELGDSALYFCASSGTSGSAGELFFGEGSRLTVL.